This T cell receptor beta chain was found in a study of blood T cell repertoires in COVID-19. Study in general: The cDNA or gDNA used as material had been derived from T cells, B-cell-depleted T cells, or PBMCs.

Original methodology: Amplification from reference gene primers served as the basis for estimated nucleated cell counts. Measured with immunoSEQ multiplex PCR; TCRdb has only the in-frame clones, and not every one. The D gene and trimming were derived from the DNA, and the V and J assignments and clone size from that table. This table holds about 49,000 clones, about 88% found once. Trimming took 3 bases from V and 10 from J, leaving 12 bases between them. The V gene's germline CDR1 is MNHNS and CDR2 SASEGT. The length of the CDR3 is 12 residues. This clonotype was sampled from a man aged 40-49 years with active COVID-19. The chain combines TRBV6-1 with TRBJ1-1; D gene ambiguous. Sequencing input: peripheral blood. DNA of the CDR3: TGTGCCAGCAGTGATGAGGACTCGCTAGCTTTCTTT. Encoded protein: CASSDEDSLAFF.